Sequencing of this T cell receptor beta chain was carried out in a study of shared clonotypes between healthy human individuals (dated by TCRdb to the early 2020s). Notes on the research overall: The cohort comprised two women and a few men aged 18 to 49 years. To estimate repertoire size and how much clonotype sharing occurs between individuals, the study deeply sequenced the blood TCR repertoires of several healthy adults. For each donor, three plates each were used for CD4 naive and CD4 memory, two plates were used for CD8 naive, and one plate was used for CD8 memory. Different laboratories and diverse techniques were used to prepare libraries and sequence TCR repertoires, to increase sequencing depth and limit assay-specific biases. Leukapheresis yielded between about 0.9 and 9 billion PBMCs per donor.

Broad study findings and their caveats: Rarefaction of sorted-subset datasets indicated incomplete sequencing despite the large sequencing depth. Based on pairwise subsampling, the degree of clonotype sharing among donors was expected to be affected by sequencing depth. Only blood was sampled, and tissue TCR repertoires likely differ from those in blood. Because the study included only a small number of donors, the genetic and exposure-history diversity represented was limited. About 5% of naive CD4, more than 3% of naive CD8, about 2.1% of memory CD4, and 0.4% of memory CD8 clonotypes were shared across several donors. Clonotypes shared by all four sorted-subset donors showed higher generation probabilities than non-shared clonotypes. Naive subsets generally had larger estimated clonotype richness than memory subsets.

Healthy HIV-negative adults with no recently reported acute infections or vaccinations were included as donors. Only Caucasian adults living in Nashville, Tennessee, USA were represented among the donors. CD4+ T cells were enriched by magnetic negative selection; naive cells were then positively selected on CD45RA, and the negative fraction formed the memory subset. After blood collection by leukapheresis, PBMCs were isolated using Ficoll-Histopaque density gradient centrifugation and then cryopreserved in the vapor phase of liquid nitrogen. Analytical flow cytometry was used to check the purity and quantity of every magnetically sorted T cell population. From each sorted fraction, genomic DNA was isolated and quantified by UV absorbance on a Nanodrop 2000c. Relative to germline, V is 1 base shorter and J is 1 base shorter, with 10 bases between their ends. CDR1 and CDR2 (SGHAT, FQNNGV) derive from the germline V gene. The CDR3 holds 15 amino acids from the cysteine to the phenylalanine. Kept here is only the CDR3 DNA, which spans 45 bases and is read in frame from base 1.

This clone has just one count. Its antigen target is currently unknown. There are no base qualities to consult, and no much larger clone falls within one base. Using the deep immunoSEQ assay, multiplex PCR amplified TCR CDR3 regions from genomic DNA. Extracted genomic DNA from each cell subset was distributed evenly across all wells of several immunoSEQ 96-well plates, and each plate was treated as a replicate. For sorted subsets, each replicate PCR was loaded with approximately 190 ng genomic DNA, equivalent to 30,000 or so T cell genomes. The purified libraries were quantified using a Qubit 3.0 fluorometer, sized with a Bioanalyzer 2100, and then quantified again using the KAPA Library Quantification kit. Every immunoSEQ 96-well plate was sequenced on a dedicated single-read 150-cycle Illumina NextSeq 550 flow cell. The original pipeline was this. The immunoSEQ output contained only junctional sequences without quality scores, so filtering could not match that applied to full-length reads. Sequences were annotated with PyIR, a Python wrapper for IgBLAST v1.9, and V/J genes and CDR3 were assigned using IMGT germline references. Any read was removed if the V/J assignment was weak (E-value above 1e-6), the CDR3 was missing, or the read contained stop codons, out-of-frame junctions, or ambiguous translated residues. A V3J clonotype was defined by an identical inferred V gene, J gene, and CDR3 amino acid sequence. To compute the percentage overlap between repertoires, the number of shared unique clonotypes was divided by the size of the smaller repertoire. Repertoire richness was assessed with RTK rarefaction, the Chao1 estimator, and Recon v2.1 estimates of unobserved clonotypes. Generation probabilities for all TCRbeta clonotypes obtained by the gDNA method from several donors were computed using OLGA. Drawn from immuneACCESS, this table holds only the in-frame rearrangements with V and J called that TCRdb kept. Clones are partly lost; checked studies trace under half to an unresolved V gene and leave the rest unexplained. Clone size and V and J calls were adopted from that table, with D and trimming inferred from the DNA. The table for this sample lists about 1.1 million clones; about 80% of them were counted only once. The top ten clones comprise roughly 0.56% of the sample.

The sequence links TRBV11-2 to TRBJ1-1; a weak D assignment points to TRBD1 (5 bases agree). Sequencing used memory CD4+ T cells from PBMCs. The cell subset or site label, read with the paper, signifies: CD45RA-negative fraction. The sequence derives from a man between 18 and 29 years old in good health. Some clones in this sample may be carry-over from other donors' samples. The nucleotide sequence reads as follows: TGTGCCAGCAGCTTAGCGGGCCAGGGGAACACTGAAGCTTTCTTT. This translates into CASSLAGQGNTEAFF.